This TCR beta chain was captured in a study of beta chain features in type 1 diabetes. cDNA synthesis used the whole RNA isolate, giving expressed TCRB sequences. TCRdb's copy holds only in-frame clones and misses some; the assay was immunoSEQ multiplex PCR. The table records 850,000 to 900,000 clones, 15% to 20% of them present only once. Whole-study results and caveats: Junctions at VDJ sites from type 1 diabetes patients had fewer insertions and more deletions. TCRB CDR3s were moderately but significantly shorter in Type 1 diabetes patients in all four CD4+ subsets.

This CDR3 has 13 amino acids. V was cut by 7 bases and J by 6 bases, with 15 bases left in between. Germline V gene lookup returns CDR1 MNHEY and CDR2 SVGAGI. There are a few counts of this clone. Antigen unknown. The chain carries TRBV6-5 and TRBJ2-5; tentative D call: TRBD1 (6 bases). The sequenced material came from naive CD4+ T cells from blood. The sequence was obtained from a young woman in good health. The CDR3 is CASTTTGSKTQYF. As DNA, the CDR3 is TGTGCCAGCACCACGACAGGTTCCAAGACCCAGTACTTC.